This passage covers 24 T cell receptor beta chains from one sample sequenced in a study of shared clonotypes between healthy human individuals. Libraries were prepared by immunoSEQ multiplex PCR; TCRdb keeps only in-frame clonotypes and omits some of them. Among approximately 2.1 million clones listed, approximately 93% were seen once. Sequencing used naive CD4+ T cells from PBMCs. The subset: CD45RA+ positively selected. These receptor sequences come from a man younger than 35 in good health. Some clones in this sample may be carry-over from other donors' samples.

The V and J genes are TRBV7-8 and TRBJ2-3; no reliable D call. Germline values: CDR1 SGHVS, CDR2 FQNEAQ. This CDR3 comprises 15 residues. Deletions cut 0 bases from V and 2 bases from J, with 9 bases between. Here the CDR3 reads CASSLARASTDTQYF. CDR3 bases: TGTGCCAGCAGCTTAGCTCGGGCTTCCACAGATACGCAGTATTTT.

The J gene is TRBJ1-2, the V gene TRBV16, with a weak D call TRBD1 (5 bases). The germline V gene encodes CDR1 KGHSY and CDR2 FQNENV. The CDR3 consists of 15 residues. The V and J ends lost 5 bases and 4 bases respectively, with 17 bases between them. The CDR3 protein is CASSLNRGDTYGYTF. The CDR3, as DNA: TGTGCCAGCAGCTTGAACCGGGGGGATACCTATGGCTACACCTTC.

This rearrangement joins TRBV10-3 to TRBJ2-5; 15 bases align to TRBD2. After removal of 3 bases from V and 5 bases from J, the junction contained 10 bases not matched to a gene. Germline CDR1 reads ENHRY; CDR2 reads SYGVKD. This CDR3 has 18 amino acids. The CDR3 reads CAISEVGGLAGGSETQYF. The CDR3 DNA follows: TGTGCCATCAGTGAAGTAGGGGGACTAGCGGGAGGATCTGAGACCCAGTACTTC.

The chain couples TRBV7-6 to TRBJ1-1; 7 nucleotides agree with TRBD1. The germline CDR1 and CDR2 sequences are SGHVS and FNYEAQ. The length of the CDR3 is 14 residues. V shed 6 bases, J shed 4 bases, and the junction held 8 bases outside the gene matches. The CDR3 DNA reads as TGTGCCAGCAGTAGTAACAGGGGATCCACTGAAGCTTTCTTT. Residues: CASSSNRGSTEAFF.

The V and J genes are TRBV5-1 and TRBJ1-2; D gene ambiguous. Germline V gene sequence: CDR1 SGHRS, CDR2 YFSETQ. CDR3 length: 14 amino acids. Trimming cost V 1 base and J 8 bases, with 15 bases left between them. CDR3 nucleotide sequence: TGCGCCAGCAGCTTGATTGTTTCGGACGGGGGCTACACCTTC. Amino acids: CASSLIVSDGGYTF.

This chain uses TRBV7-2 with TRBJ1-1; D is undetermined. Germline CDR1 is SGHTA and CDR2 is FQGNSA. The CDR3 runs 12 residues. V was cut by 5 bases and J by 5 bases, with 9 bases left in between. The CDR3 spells CASSHEGTEAFF. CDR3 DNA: TGTGCCAGCAGCCATGAGGGTACTGAAGCTTTCTTT.

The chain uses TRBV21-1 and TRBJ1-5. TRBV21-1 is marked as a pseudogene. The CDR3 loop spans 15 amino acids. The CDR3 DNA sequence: TGTGCCAGCAGCGATCCTAGGAATAGCAATCAGCCCCAGCATTTT. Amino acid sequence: CASSDPRNSNQPQHF.

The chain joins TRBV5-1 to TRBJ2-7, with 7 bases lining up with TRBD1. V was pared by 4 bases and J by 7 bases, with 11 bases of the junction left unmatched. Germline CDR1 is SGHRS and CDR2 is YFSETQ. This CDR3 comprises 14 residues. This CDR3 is CASSQPGGIGEQYF. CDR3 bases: TGCGCCAGCAGCCAACCAGGGGGAATCGGAGAGCAGTACTTC.

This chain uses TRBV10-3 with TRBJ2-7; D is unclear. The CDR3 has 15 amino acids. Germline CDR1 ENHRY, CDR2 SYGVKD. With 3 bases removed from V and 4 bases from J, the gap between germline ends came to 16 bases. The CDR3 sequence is CAISEVPSRPYEQYF. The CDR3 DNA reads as TGTGCCATCAGTGAAGTCCCTTCCCGGCCATACGAGCAGTACTTC.

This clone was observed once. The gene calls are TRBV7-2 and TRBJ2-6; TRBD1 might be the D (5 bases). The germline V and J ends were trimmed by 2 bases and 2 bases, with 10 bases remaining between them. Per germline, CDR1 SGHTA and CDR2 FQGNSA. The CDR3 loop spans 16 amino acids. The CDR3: CASSLQGSTGANVLTF. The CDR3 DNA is TGTGCCAGCAGCTTACAGGGTAGTACTGGGGCCAACGTCCTGACTTTC.

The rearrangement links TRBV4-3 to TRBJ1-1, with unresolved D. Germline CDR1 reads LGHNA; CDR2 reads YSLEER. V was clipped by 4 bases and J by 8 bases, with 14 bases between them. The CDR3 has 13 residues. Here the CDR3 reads CASSLNGQTEAFF. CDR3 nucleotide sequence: TGCGCCAGCAGCCTAAATGGCCAGACAGAAGCTTTCTTT.

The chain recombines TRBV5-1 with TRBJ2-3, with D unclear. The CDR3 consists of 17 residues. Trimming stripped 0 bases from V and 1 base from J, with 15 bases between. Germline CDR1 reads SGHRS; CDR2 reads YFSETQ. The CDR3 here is CASSLAIGPKGTDTQYF. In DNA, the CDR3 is TGCGCCAGCAGCTTGGCCATCGGTCCTAAGGGCACAGATACGCAGTATTTT.

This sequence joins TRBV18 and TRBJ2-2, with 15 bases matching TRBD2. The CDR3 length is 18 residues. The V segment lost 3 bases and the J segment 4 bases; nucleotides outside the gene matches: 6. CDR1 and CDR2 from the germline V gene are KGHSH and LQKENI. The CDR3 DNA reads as TGTGCCAGCTCACCTACGGGACTAGCGGGAGGTACCACCGGGGAGCTGTTTTTT. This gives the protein CASSPTGLAGGTTGELFF.

For the CDR3, the DNA is TGTGCCAGCAGACCAAACACGGGACACCTTCGTGAAAAACTGTTTTTT. Amino acid sequence: CASRPNTGHLREKLFF. The chain is built from TRBV27 and TRBJ1-4, with a weak D call TRBD1 (6 bases). The germline V and J ends were trimmed by 6 bases and 7 bases, with 21 bases remaining between them. The CDR3 is 16 residues long. Germline lookup yields CDR1 MNHEY and CDR2 SMNVEV (reference sequence).

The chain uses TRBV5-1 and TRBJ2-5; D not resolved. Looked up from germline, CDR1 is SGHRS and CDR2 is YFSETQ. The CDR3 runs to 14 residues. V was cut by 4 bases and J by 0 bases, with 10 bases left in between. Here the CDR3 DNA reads TGCGCCAGCAGCCGTATGATCGACCAAGAGACCCAGTACTTC. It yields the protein CASSRMIDQETQYF.

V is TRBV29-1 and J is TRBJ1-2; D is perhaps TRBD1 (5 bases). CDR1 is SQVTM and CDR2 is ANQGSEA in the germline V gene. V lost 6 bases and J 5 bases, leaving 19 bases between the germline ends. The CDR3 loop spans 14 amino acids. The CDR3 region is CSVPGSVTAYGYTF. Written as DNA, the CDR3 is TGCAGCGTACCGGGGTCCGTGACAGCTTATGGCTACACCTTC.

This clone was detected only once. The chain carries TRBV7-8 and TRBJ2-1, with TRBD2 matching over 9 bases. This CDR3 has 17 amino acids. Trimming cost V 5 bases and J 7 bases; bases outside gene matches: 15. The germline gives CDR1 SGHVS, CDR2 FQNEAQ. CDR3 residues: CASSPEVLAGTKNEQFF. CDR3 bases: TGTGCCAGCAGCCCAGAGGTGCTAGCGGGAACTAAAAATGAGCAGTTCTTC.

DNA of the CDR3: TGTGCCAGCAGCCCCGCGGGGACGGGGGGGGAGTACGAGCAGTACTTC. Translated: CASSPAGTGGEYEQYF. The rearrangement uses TRBV28 and TRBJ2-7; 8 bases agree with TRBD2. Trimming at V came to 6 bases and at J to 4 bases, leaving 14 bases not matched to a gene. Germline lookup yields CDR1 MDHEN and CDR2 SYDVKM. The CDR3 spans 16 residues.

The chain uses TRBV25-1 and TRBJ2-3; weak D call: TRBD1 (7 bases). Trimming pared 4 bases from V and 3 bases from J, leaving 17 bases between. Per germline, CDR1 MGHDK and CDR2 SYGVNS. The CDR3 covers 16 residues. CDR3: CASSVSRGVRTDTQYF. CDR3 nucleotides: TGTGCCAGCAGTGTCAGCAGGGGGGTCAGGACAGATACGCAGTATTTT.

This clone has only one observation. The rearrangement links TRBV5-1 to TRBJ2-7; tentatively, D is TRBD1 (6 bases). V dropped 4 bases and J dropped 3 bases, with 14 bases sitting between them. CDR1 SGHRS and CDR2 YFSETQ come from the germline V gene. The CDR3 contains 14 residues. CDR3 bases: TGCGCCAGCAGCCCCGGGACACAACACTACGAGCAGTACTTC. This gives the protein CASSPGTQHYEQYF.

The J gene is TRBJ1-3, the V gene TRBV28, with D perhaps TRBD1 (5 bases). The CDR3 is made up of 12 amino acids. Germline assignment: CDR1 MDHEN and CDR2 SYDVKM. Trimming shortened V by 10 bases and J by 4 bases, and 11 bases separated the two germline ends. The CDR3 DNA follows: TGTGCCACCAATCAGGGAGGAAACACCATATATTTT. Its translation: CATNQGGNTIYF.

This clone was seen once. CDR3 in DNA: TGTGCCAGCAGTTGGGACAGGATCTACGAGCAGTACTTC. As protein: CASSWDRIYEQYF. The rearrangement joins TRBV28 to TRBJ2-7; 8 bases are a match to TRBD1. The CDR3 runs 13 residues. V lost 4 bases to trimming and J lost 3 bases; unmatched junction nucleotides: 2. Germline V gene sequence: CDR1 MDHEN, CDR2 SYDVKM.

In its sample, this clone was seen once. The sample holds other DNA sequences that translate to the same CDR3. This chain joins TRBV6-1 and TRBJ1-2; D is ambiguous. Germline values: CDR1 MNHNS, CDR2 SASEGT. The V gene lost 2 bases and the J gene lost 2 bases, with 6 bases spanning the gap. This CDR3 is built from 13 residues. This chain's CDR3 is CASSEQGNYGYTF. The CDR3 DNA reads TGTGCCAGCAGTGAACAAGGGAACTATGGCTACACCTTC.

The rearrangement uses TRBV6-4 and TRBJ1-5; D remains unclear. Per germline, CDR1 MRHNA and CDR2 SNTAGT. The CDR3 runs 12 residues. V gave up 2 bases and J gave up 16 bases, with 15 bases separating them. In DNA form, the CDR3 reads TGTGCCAGCAGTGACAGCTCTGGTAGACGTCATTTT. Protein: CASSDSSGRRHF.